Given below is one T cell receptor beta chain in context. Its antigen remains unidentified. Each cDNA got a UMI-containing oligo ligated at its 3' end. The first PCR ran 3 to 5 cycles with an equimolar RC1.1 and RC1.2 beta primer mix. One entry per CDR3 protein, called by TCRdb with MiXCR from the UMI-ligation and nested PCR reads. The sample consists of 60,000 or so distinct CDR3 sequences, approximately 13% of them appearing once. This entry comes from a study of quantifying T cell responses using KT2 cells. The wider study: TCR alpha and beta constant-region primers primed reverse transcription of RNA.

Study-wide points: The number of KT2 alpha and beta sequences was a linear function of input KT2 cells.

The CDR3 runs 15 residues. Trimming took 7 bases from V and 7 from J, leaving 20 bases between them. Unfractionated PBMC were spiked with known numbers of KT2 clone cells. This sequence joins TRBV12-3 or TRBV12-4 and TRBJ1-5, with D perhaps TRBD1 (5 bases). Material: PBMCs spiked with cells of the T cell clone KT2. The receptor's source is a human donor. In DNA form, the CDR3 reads TGTGCCAGCACTCCTTCAGATTTGGGGCGACAGCCCCAGCATTTT. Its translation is CASTPSDLGRQPQHF.